This T cell receptor (beta chain) is drawn from a study of OX40 agonist ivuxolimab in advanced cancers. Concerning the study at large: The costimulatory receptor OX40 (CD134) was targeted by ivuxolimab, a fully human IgG2 agonistic monoclonal antibody. Prior anti-PD-1, anti-PD-L1 or anti-CTLA-4 therapy was permitted, and less than 45% of dose-escalation patients had received checkpoint inhibitors. Partial responses were achieved by three dose-escalation patients, of whom one had hepatocellular carcinoma and two had cutaneous melanoma. Intravenous ivuxolimab was administered to patients every 2 weeks at six dose levels: 0.01, 0.1, 0.3, 1.5, 3 and 10 mg/kg. The dose-escalation cohort was around 84% male with a mean age of around 62 years, ranging from roughly 23 to 90. The monotherapy dose-escalation portion (N ≈ 52 patients) of the phase I ivuxolimab trial is reported in the paper. Peripheral TCRbeta sequencing aimed to test whether ivuxolimab altered TCR sequence diversity and caused clonal T-cell expansion. Of the roughly 52 dose-escalation patients, hepatocellular carcinoma was present in about 20, melanoma in roughly 15, renal cell carcinoma in 9 and head and neck cancer in 9. Study-level results and caveats: Low levels of normalized T-cell clonal expansion were also seen in some patients who did not respond. After ivuxolimab, more expanded clones were found on average in CD8+ T cells than in CD4+ T cells. At doses of 0.1 to 3.0 mg/kg, clonal expansion of both CD4+ and CD8+ blood T cells was observed from baseline to week 6. The antigen specificity of the peripheral T cells that underwent clonal expansion was not determined. Partial responders in the 0.1-3.0 mg/kg groups had among the lowest normalized peripheral clonal expansion, especially among CD8+ T cells.

This clone occurred once. What antigen it recognizes has not been identified. There are no base qualities to consult, and no much larger clone falls within one base. The cysteine opens and the phenylalanine closes a CDR3 of 14 amino acids. Only CDR3 DNA is held: 42 bases, read in frame from base 1. V lost 5 bases and J lost 4 bases; the stretch between them is 14 bases long. The germline V gene sets CDR1 to MNHEY and CDR2 to SVGAGI. The trial excluded patients who had a history of autoimmune disease or who were on systemic immunosuppression. Peripheral blood for TCR sequencing was collected from all dose cohorts at baseline, on cycle 4 day 1, and on cycle 7 day 1. The samples were taken from a phase I, first-in-human, multicenter, open-label dose-escalation trial of ivuxolimab. Adults with locally advanced or metastatic melanoma, renal cell carcinoma, hepatocellular carcinoma or head and neck squamous cell carcinoma were enrolled in the trial. Before TCR sequencing, CD4+ T cells and CD8+ T cells were sorted from peripheral blood as separate populations.

Genomic DNA was extracted from sorted cells for sequencing of the TCRbeta CDR3 region. The immunoSEQ Assay was used to sequence the TCRbeta CDR3 regions. The immuneACCESS repertoire file appears here via TCRdb, limited to in-frame rearrangements. These files lack a portion of the clones; in checked studies, under half of the deficit traces to unresolved V genes, and the cause of the others is not known. The sample includes about 61,000 clones, with about 86% observed a single time. Around 1.2% of the sample belongs to the ten largest clones. The sequence is built from TRBV6-5 and TRBJ1-2; TRBD1 is a weak D gene call, 5 bases matching. This TCR was recovered from an adult with an advanced solid tumor such as melanoma, head and neck, liver or kidney cancer. This specimen consisted of CD4+ or CD8+ T cells sorted from blood, obtained in a trial of the OX40 agonist ivuxolimab. The CDR3 has the sequence CASSDLGVSYGYTF. The bases are TGTGCCAGCAGTGATCTGGGGGTGAGCTATGGCTACACCTTC.